Given below is one T cell receptor beta chain in context. Antigen specificity is unknown. The data stem from a study of monozygotic twins with inflammatory bowel disease. Whole-study findings and limits: Relative clonotype sharing with others was diminished in IBD patients versus healthy twins, particularly with disease activity. Telling different T cell subtypes apart from each other was not possible.

Investigators made cDNA in eight separate reactions per sample. From the 5' RACE reads, TCRdb lists one entry per CDR3 protein and no DNA. The sample data list some 83,000 distinct CDR3 sequences. Input material: blood. This clonotype originated in a human donor with ulcerative colitis or Crohn's disease, or a healthy co-twin of an affected twin (not recorded which).

The chain's CDR3 is CASSANVAQPQHF. V gene TRBV2 combines with J gene TRBJ1-5. Germline-derived CDR1 and CDR2 are SNHLY and FYNNEI. This CDR3 is built from 13 residues.